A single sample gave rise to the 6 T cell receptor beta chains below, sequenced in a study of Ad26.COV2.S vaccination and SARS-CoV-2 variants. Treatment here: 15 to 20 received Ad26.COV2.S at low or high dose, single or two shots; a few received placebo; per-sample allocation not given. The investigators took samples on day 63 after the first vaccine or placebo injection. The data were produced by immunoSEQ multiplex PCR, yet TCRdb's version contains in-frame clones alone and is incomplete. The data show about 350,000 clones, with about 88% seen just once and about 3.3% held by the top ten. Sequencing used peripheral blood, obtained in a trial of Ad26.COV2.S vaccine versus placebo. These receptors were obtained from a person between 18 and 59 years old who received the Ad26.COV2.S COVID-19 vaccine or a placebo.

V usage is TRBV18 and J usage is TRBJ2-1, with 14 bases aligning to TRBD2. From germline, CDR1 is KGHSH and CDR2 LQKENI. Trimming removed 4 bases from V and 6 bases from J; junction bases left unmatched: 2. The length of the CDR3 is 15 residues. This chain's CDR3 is CASSLGTSGSNEQFF. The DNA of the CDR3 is TGTGCCAGCTCACTTGGGACTAGCGGGAGCAATGAGCAGTTCTTC.

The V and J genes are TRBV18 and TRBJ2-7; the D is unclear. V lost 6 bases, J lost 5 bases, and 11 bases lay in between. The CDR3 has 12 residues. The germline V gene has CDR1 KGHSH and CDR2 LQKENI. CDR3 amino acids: CASSLSGDEQYF. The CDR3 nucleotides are TGTGCCAGCTCCCTTTCTGGCGACGAGCAGTACTTC. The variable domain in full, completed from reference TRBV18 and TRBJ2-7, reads NAGVMQNPRHLVRRRGQEARLRCSPMKGHSHVYWYRQLPEEGLKFMVYLQKENIIDESGMPKERFSAEFPKEGPSILRIQQVVRGDSAAYFCASSLSGDEQYFGPGTRLTVT.

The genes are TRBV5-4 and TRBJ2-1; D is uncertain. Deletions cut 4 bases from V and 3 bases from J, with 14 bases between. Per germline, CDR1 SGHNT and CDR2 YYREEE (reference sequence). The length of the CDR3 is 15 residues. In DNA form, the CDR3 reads TGTGCCAGCAGCCCATCCGGCGGCGGCTACAATGAGCAGTTCTTC. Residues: CASSPSGGGYNEQFF.

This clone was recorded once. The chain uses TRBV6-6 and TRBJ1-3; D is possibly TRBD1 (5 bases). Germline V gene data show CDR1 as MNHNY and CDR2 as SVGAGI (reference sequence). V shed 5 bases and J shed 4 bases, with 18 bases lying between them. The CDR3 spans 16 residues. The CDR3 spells CASSHGGRVVGNTIYF. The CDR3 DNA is TGTGCCAGCAGTCACGGAGGCAGGGTGGTAGGAAACACCATATATTTT.

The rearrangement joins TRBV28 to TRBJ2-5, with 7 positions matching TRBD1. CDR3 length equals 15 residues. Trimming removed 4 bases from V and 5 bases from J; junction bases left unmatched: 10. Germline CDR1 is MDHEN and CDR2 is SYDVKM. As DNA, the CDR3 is TGTGCCAGCAGTTATCCCTACAGGGGTAGGGAGACCCAGTACTTC. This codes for CASSYPYRGRETQYF.

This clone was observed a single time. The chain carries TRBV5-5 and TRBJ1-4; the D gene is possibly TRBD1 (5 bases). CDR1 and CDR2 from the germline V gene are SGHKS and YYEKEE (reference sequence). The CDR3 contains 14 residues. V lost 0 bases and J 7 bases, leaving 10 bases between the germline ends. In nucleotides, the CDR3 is TGTGCCAGCAGCTTGGCGAGGGGCTCTGAAAAACTGTTTTTT. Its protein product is CASSLARGSEKLFF.